This T cell receptor beta chain was retrieved from a study of T cells in localized non-small cell lung cancer. Only in-frame clones appear in the TCRdb table, and some are missing; sequencing was by immunoSEQ multiplex PCR. The sample holds fewer than 3,000 clones, 29% seen once. Looked up from germline, CDR1 is SGHNT and CDR2 is YENEEA. Trimming pared 5 bases from V and 6 bases from J, leaving 20 bases between. The CDR3 is 16 amino acids. The table lists this clone with a few counts. Specimen: lung tumor tissue, collected before any cancer treatment. The origin of this receptor is a male donor aged 60 or older with stage II squamous cell lung carcinoma. The V gene is TRBV11-3, the J gene TRBJ2-1, with D possibly being TRBD2 (5 bases). The CDR3 region has the DNA TGTGCCAGCAGCCCCTCCGACTACCAGCCCGCCAATGAGCAGTTCTTC. Translating gives CASSPSDYQPANEQFF.